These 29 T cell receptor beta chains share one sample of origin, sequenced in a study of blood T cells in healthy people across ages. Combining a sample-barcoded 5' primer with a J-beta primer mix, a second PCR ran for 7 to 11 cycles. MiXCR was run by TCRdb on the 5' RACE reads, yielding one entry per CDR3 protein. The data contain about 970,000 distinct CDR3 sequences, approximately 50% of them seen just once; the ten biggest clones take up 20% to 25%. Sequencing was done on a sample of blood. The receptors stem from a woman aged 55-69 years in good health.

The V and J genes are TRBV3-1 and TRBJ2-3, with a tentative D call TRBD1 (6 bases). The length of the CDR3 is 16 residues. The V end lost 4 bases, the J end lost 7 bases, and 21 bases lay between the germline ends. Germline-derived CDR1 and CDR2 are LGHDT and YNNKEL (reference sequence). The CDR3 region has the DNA TGTGCCAGCAGCCCAGACTTACCAGCTGGGACATATACGCAGTATTTT. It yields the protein CASSPDLPAGTYTQYF.

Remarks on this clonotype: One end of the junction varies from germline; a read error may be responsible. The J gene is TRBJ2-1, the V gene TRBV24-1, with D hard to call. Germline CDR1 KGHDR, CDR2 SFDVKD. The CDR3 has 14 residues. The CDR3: CATSDPNKYSEQFF. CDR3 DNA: TGTGCCACCAGTGACCCCAACAAGTACAGTGAGCAGTTCTTC.

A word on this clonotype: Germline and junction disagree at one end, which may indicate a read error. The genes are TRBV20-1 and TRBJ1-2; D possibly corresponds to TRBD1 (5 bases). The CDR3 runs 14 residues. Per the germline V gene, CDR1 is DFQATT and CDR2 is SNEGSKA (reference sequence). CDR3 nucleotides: TGCAGTGCTAGAGATTTGACAGCTAACTATGGCTACATCTTC. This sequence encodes CSARDLTANYGYIF.

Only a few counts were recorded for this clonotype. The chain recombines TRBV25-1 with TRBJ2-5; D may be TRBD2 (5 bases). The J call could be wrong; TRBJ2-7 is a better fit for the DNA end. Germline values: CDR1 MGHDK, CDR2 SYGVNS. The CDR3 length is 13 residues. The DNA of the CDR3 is TGTGCCAGCAGTGAGCTTGCGGAGGACGAGCAGTACTTC. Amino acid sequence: CASSELAEDEQYF.

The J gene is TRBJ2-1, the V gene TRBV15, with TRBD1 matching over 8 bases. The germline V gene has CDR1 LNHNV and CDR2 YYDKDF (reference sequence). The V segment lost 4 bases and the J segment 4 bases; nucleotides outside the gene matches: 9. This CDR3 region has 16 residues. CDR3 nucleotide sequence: TGTGCCACCAGCAAGTCAGGACAGGGTACATACAATGAGCAGTTCTTC. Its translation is CATSKSGQGTYNEQFF.

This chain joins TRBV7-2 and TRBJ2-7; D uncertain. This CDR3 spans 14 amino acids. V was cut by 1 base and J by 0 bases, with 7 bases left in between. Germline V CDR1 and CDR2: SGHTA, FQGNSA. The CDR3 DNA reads TGTGCCAGCAGCTTAGGGGCACACTCCTACGAGCAGTACTTC. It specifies CASSLGAHSYEQYF.

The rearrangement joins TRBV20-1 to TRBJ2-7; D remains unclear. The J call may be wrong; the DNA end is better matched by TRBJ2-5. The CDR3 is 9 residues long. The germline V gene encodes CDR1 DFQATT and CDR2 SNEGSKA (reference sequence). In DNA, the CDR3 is TGCAGTCCCAGGGAGACCCAGTACTTC. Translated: CSPRETQYF.

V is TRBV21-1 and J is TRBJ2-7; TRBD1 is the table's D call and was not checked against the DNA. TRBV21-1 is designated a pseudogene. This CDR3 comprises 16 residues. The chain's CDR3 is CASSKNLDRDRYEQYF. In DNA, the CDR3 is TGTGCCAGCAGCAAAAATCTGGACAGGGATCGTTACGAGCAGTACTTC.

The CDR3 region is CASSEKGYSYEQYF. CDR3 nucleotides: TGCGCCAGCAGTGAAAAGGGCTACTCCTACGAGCAGTACTTC. The chain links TRBV10-2 to TRBJ2-7; D is ambiguous. Germline lookup yields CDR1 WSHSY and CDR2 SAAADI. Trimming stripped 3 bases from V and 0 bases from J, with 9 bases between. The CDR3 is 14 amino acids.

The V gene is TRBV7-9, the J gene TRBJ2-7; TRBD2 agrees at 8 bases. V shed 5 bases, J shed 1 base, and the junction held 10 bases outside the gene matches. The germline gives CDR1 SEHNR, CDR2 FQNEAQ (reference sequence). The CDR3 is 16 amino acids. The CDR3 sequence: CASSITTRGASYEQYF. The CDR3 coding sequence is TGTGCCAGCAGCATCACCACGCGGGGGGCTTCCTACGAGCAGTACTTC.

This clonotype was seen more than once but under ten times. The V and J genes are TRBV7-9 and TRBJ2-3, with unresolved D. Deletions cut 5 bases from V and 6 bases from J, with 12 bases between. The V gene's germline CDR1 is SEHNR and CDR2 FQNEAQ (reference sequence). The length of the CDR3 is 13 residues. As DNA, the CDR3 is TGTGCCAGCAGCCGAACGACCGCCGATACGCAGTATTTT. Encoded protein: CASSRTTADTQYF. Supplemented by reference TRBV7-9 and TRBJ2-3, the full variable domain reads DTGVSQNPRHKITKRGQNVTFRCDPISEHNRLYWYRQTLGQGPEFLTYFQNEAQLEKSRLLSDRFSAERPKGSFSTLEIQRTEQGDSAMYLCASSRTTADTQYFGPGTRLTVL.

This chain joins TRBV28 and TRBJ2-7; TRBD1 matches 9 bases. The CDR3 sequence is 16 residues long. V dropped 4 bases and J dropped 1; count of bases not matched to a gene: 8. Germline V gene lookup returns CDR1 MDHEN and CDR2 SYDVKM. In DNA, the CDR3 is TGTGCCAGCAGTTCCCCACCCGGGACAGGGTCCTACGAGCAGTACTTC. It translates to CASSSPPGTGSYEQYF.

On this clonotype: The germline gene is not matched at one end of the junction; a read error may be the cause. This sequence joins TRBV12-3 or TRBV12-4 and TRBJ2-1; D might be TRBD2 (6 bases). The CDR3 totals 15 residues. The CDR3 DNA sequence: TGTGCCAGCAGTCTGGGACTCCTCTCCAACAATGAGCAGTTCTTC. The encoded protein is CASSLGLLSNNEQFF.

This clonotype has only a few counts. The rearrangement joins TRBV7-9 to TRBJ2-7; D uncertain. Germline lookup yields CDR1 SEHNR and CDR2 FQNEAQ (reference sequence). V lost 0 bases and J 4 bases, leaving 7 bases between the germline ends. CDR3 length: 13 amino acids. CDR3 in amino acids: CASSLAYGYEQYF. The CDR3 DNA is TGTGCCAGCAGCTTAGCCTATGGGTACGAGCAGTACTTC.

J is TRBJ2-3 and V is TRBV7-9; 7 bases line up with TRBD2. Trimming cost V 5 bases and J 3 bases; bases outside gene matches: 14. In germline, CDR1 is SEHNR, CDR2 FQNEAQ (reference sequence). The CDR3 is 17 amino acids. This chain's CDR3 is CASSLPTFQRETDTQYF. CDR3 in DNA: TGTGCCAGCAGCCTCCCGACGTTTCAGCGGGAAACAGATACGCAGTATTTT.

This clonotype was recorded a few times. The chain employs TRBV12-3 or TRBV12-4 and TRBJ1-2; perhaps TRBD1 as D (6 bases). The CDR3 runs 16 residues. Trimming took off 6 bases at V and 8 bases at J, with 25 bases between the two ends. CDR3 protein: CASSPGGQPRGGGYTF. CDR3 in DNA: TGTGCCAGCAGCCCTGGAGGACAGCCAAGAGGGGGGGGCTACACCTTC.

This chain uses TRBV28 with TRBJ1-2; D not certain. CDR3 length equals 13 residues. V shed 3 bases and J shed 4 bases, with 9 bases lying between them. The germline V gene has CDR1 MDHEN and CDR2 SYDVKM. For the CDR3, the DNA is TGTGCCAGCAGTTTCGGGCAGATCTATGGCTACACCTTC. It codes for CASSFGQIYGYTF.

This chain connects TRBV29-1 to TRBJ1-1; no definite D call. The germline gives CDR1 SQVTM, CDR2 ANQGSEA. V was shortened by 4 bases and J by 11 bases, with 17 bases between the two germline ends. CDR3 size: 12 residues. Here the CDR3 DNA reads TGCAGCGTTGCATCATATGTCCCGGGGGCTTTCTTT. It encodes CSVASYVPGAFF.

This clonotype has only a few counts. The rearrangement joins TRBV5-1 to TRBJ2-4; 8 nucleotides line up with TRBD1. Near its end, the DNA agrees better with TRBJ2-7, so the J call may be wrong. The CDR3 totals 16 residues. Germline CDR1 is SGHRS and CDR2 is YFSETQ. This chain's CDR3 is CASSLVVQGANNEQYF. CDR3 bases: TGCGCCAGCAGCTTGGTAGTTCAGGGGGCGAACAACGAGCAGTACTTC.

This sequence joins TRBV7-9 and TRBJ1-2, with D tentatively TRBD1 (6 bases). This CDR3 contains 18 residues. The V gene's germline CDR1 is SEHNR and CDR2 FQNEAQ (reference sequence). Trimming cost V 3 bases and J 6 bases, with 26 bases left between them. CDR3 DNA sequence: TGTGCCAGCAGCTTTAGTCTAATTTATACAGGGAGGGGAGATGGCTACACCTTC. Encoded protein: CASSFSLIYTGRGDGYTF.

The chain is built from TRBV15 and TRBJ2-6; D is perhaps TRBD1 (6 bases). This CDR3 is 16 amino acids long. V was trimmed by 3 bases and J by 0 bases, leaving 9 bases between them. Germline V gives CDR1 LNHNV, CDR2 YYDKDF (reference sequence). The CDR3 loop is CATSSGQLSGANVLTF. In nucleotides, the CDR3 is TGTGCCACCAGCAGTGGACAGCTCTCTGGGGCCAACGTCCTGACTTTC.

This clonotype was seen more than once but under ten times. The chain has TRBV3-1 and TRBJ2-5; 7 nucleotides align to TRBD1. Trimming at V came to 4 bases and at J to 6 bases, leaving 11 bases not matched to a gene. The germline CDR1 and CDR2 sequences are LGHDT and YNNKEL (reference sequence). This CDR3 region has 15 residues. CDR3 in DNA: TGTGCCAGCAGCCCGAACAGGGGTCCGGTGAAGACCCAGTACTTC. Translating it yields CASSPNRGPVKTQYF.

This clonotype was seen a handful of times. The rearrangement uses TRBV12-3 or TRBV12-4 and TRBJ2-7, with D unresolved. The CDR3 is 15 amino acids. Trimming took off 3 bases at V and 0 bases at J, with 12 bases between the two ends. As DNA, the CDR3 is TGTGCCAGCAGTTTTTACAGAACCTTCTCCTACGAGCAGTACTTC. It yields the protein CASSFYRTFSYEQYF.

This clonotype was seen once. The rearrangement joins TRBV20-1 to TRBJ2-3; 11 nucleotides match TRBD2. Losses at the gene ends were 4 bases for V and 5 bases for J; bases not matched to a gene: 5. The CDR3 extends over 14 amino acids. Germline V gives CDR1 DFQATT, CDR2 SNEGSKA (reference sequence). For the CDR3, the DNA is TGCAGTGCTAAAACTAGCGGGAGAGTAGATACGCAGTATTTT. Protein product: CSAKTSGRVDTQYF.

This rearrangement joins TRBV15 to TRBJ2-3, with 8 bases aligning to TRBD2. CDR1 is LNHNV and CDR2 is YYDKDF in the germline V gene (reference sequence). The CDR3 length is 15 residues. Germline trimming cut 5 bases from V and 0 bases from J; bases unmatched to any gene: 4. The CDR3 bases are TGTGCCACCAGCGCCCGACTAGCGAGCACAGATACGCAGTATTTT. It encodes CATSARLASTDTQYF.

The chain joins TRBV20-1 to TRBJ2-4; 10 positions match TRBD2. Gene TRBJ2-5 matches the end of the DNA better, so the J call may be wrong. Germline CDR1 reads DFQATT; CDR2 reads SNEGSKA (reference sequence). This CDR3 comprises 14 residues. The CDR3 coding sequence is TGCAGTGCCTGCCTGACTAGCGGGTTGCAGACCCAGTACTTC. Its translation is CSACLTSGLQTQYF.

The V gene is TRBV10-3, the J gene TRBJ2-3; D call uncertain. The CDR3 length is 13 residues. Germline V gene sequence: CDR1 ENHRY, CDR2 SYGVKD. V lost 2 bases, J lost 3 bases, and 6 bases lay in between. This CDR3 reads CAISEGRTDTQYF. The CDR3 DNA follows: TGTGCCATCAGTGAGGGTAGGACAGATACGCAGTATTTT.

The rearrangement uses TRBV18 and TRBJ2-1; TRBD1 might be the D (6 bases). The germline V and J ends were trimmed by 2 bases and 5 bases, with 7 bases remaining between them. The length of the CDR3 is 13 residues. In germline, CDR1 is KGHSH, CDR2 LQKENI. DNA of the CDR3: TGTGCCAGCTCACCAGGGACAAACAATGAGCAGTTCTTC. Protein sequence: CASSPGTNNEQFF.

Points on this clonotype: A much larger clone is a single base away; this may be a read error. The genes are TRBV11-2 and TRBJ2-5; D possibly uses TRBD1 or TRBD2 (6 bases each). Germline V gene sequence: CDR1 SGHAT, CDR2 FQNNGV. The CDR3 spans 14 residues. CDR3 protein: CASSSGAFQEAQYF. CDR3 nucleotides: TGTGCCAGCAGCTCGGGGGCTTTCCAAGAGGCCCAGTACTTC.